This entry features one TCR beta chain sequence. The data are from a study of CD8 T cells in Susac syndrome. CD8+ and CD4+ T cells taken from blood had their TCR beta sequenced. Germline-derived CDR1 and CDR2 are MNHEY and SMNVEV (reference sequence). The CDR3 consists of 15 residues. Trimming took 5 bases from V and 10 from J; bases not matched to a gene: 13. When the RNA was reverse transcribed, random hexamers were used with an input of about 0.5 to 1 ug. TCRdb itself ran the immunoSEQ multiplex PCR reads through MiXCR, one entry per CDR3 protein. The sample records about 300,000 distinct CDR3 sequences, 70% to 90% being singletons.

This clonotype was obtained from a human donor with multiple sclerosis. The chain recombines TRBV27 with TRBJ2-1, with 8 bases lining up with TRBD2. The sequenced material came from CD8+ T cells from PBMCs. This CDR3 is CASSTTTAREVEQFF. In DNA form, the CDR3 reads TGTGCCAGCAGTACAACGACCGCGCGGGAGGTCGAGCAGTTCTTC.